Ten or more counts support the clone carrying this TCR beta chain. Antigen specificity is unknown. From roughly 21,000 to 960,000 sorted cells, naive CD8 libraries were generated with 10%, 30% or 50% RNA. TCRdb re-called the PCR reads through MiXCR, storing one row per CDR3 protein. The sample contains more than 450,000 distinct CDR3 sequences, roughly a fifth of which appear only once. The ends lost 6 bases at V and 4 bases at J; junction bases unmatched: 2. The CDR3 totals 12 residues. The germline CDR1 and CDR2 sequences are SQVTM and ANQGSEA. This entry comes from a study of molecular identifiers for immune sequencing clone quantification. Study conclusions and caveats: Molecules of identical TCR sharing a barcode could underestimate highly expanded clone sizes.

V and J are TRBV29-1 and TRBJ2-2; 7 bases are a match to TRBD1. The receptor was isolated from a human donor in good health. Some libraries in this study had Jurkat cell RNA spiked in. Sequenced input: naive CD8+ T cells from blood, with Jurkat cell RNA spiked in. Subset here: FACS-sorted CD8+CD4-CCR7+CD45RA+ naive T cells. This chain's CDR3 is CSVHRGTGELFF. DNA of the CDR3: TGCAGCGTACACAGGGGCACCGGGGAGCTGTTTTTT.